Sequencing of this TCR beta chain was carried out in a study of PD-1 blockade in classical Hodgkin lymphoma. Between the trimmed V and J ends, which lost 6 bases and 3 bases, there was a span of 8 bases. This CDR3 comprises 12 residues. Germline V lookup: CDR1 LNHDA, CDR2 SQIVND (reference sequence). No patient escaped relapse after autologous stem cell transplantation, and brentuximab vedotin exposure varied. Here immunoSEQ multiplex PCR was the method, and the copy in TCRdb shows in-frame clones only, minus some. The sample has about 100,000 clones, roughly 88% seen once. This rearrangement joins TRBV19 to TRBJ1-1; no definite D call. The clonotype was recovered from a human donor with classical Hodgkin lymphoma. The input for sequencing was peripheral blood mononuclear cells (PBMCs), taken at baseline. DNA for the CDR3: TGTGCCAGTAGACCCAAGGACACTGAAGCTTTCTTT. Amino acid sequence: CASRPKDTEAFF.